Shown below are 8 T cell receptor beta chains from a single sample sequenced in a study of shared T cell receptors in the human thymus. The repertoire was sequenced with immunoSEQ multiplex PCR; TCRdb's copy has only in-frame clones and lacks some. Of 700,000 or so clones in the sample, around 85% are singletons; the top ten hold around 0.0099%. The same data also contributed to another study, on human thymus T cells.

Material: thymocytes. The receptor set was obtained from a girl younger than two with a congenital heart defect.

The chain uses TRBV10-1 and TRBJ2-6, with D possibly matching TRBD2 (5 bases). Deletions cut 7 bases from V and 0 bases from J, with 13 bases between. CDR3 length: 16 amino acids. The V gene's germline CDR1 is WNHNN and CDR2 SYGVQD (reference sequence). The CDR3 reads CASTNEGGSGANVLTF. DNA of the CDR3: TGCGCCAGCACCAACGAGGGCGGCTCTGGGGCCAACGTCCTGACTTTC.

This chain links TRBV29-1 with TRBJ2-1, with 11 bases lining up with TRBD1. The V and J ends lost 7 bases and 6 bases, in that order; junction bases with no gene match: 2. The V gene's germline CDR1 is SQVTM and CDR2 ANQGSEA. The CDR3 covers 12 residues. CDR3 DNA sequence: TGCAGCGGCGGACAGGGGGCCAATGAGCAGTTCTTC. It encodes CSGGQGANEQFF.

The chain carries TRBV5-1 and TRBJ2-3; 12 positions match TRBD2. The CDR3 spans 17 residues. Looked up from germline, CDR1 is SGHRS and CDR2 is YFSETQ. The trim removed 0 bases at V and 1 base at J, leaving 3 bases unmatched. CDR3 in amino acids: CASSLEASGGGTDTQYF. As DNA, the CDR3 is TGCGCCAGCAGCTTGGAAGCTAGCGGGGGGGGCACAGATACGCAGTATTTT.

The V and J genes are TRBV20-1 and TRBJ2-7; possible D gene TRBD1, 5 bases. This CDR3 region has 11 residues. Germline loops: CDR1 DFQATT, CDR2 SNEGSKA (reference sequence). V was cut by 1 base and J by 9 bases, with 10 bases left in between. The CDR3 loop reads CSARGGEPQYF. The CDR3 nucleotides are TGCAGTGCTAGAGGGGGCGAACCGCAGTACTTC.

The rearrangement uses TRBV11-2 and TRBJ1-1; 7 positions match TRBD1. Trimming took 5 bases from V and 6 from J; bases not matched to a gene: 3. CDR3 size: 12 residues. The germline CDR1 and CDR2 sequences are SGHAT and FQNNGV. DNA of the CDR3: TGTGCCAGCAGCGACAGGGTGGCTGAAGCTTTCTTT. It specifies CASSDRVAEAFF.

The rearrangement links TRBV5-1 to TRBJ1-2, with 7 bases fitting TRBD1. V gave up 0 bases and J gave up 4 bases; unmatched junction bases: 6. This CDR3 region has 15 residues. Germline CDR1 reads SGHRS; CDR2 reads YFSETQ. Here the CDR3 reads CASSLANGTAYGYTF. The CDR3 bases are TGCGCCAGCAGCTTGGCCAACGGGACAGCCTATGGCTACACCTTC.

CDR3 region: CASSLPGLLTEAFF. In nucleotides, the CDR3 is TGCGCCAGCAGCTTGCCGGGACTGTTAACTGAAGCTTTCTTT. The chain couples TRBV5-1 to TRBJ1-1, with a tentative D call TRBD1 (5 bases). Trimming left V 1 base short and J 5 bases short, with 12 bases between. Germline V gene lookup returns CDR1 SGHRS and CDR2 YFSETQ. The CDR3 has 14 amino acids. Full variable domain (missing parts from reference TRBV5-1 and TRBJ1-1): KAGVTQTPRYLIKTRGQQVTLSCSPISGHRSVSWYQQTPGQGLQFLFEYFSETQRNKGNFPGRFSGRQFSNSRSEMNVSTLELGDSALYLCASSLPGLLTEAFFGQGTRLTVV.

J is TRBJ1-1 and V is TRBV2; no firm D call. V was cut by 4 bases and J by 1 base, with 7 bases left in between. Germline V gives CDR1 SNHLY, CDR2 FYNNEI. This CDR3 contains 13 residues. CDR3 nucleotides: TGTGCCAGCAGTGGGACTAGGAACACTGAAGCTTTCTTT. As protein: CASSGTRNTEAFF.